The 32 T cell receptor beta chains below all came from one sample that was sequenced in a study of identical twins. TCRdb processed the 5' RACE reads anew with MiXCR; each CDR3 protein has one entry. The data contain 540,000 or so distinct CDR3 sequences, around 20% of them singletons. The sample also formed part of further work on yellow fever vaccine responses in identical twins.

The specimen sequenced was CD4+ T cells sorted from blood. The receptor set was obtained from a woman aged 18-35 years in good health.

V is TRBV5-1 and J is TRBJ1-2; D is ambiguous. Germline V lookup: CDR1 SGHRS, CDR2 YFSETQ. V lost 4 bases to trimming and J lost 2 bases, with 12 bases between them. The CDR3 is 14 amino acids. The CDR3 DNA is TGCGCCAGCAGCCCCACAGACGGGAACTATGGCTACACCTTC. This translates into CASSPTDGNYGYTF.

The chain links TRBV12-3 or TRBV12-4 to TRBJ2-7; D unresolved. V was clipped by 6 bases and J by 6 bases, with 12 bases between them. The CDR3 sequence is 12 residues long. The CDR3 nucleotides read TGTGCCAGCAGCCAGGACGGTTTCGAGCAGTACGTC. As protein: CASSQDGFEQYV.

This clonotype was found a few times. The J gene is TRBJ1-1, the V gene TRBV5-1; possibly TRBD1 for D (6 bases). Germline V lookup: CDR1 SGHRS, CDR2 YFSETQ. This CDR3 comprises 16 residues. V was trimmed by 4 bases and J by 0 bases, leaving 16 bases between them. DNA for the CDR3: TGCGCCAGCAGCACCTCCCGACAGGACCTGAACACTGAAGCTTTCTTT. Translating it yields CASSTSRQDLNTEAFF.

This rearrangement joins TRBV28 to TRBJ2-7; unclear D gene. CDR3 length equals 11 residues. The V end lost 2 bases, the J end lost 4 bases, and 3 bases lay between the germline ends. Germline V CDR1 and CDR2: MDHEN, SYDVKM. The CDR3 loop is CASSLQYEQYF. CDR3 DNA sequence: TGTGCCAGCAGTTTACAGTACGAGCAGTACTTC. Full variable domain (outside the CDR3, taken from reference TRBV28 and TRBJ2-7): DVKVTQSSRYLVKRTGEKVFLECVQDMDHENMFWYRQDPGLGLRLIYFSYDVKMKEKGDIPEGYSVSREKKERFSLILESASTNQTSMYLCASSLQYEQYFGPGTRLTVT.

Ten or more counts support this clonotype. The chain joins TRBV15 to TRBJ1-2, with D uncertain. The germline V gene encodes CDR1 LNHNV and CDR2 YYDKDF (reference sequence). This CDR3 spans 19 amino acids. The V and J ends lost 3 bases and 4 bases respectively, with 27 bases between them. CDR3 nucleotide sequence: TGTGCCACCAGCAGTTATCAAACGGGTTTTCAGGCTAGGTTCTATGGCTACACCTTC. Residues: CATSSYQTGFQARFYGYTF.

A few counts support this clonotype. The gene calls are TRBV5-1 and TRBJ2-7, with D tentatively TRBD2 (6 bases). The CDR3 is made up of 15 amino acids. Looked up from germline, CDR1 is SGHRS and CDR2 is YFSETQ. Trimming removed 1 base from V and 2 bases from J, with 13 bases in between. The CDR3 sequence is CASSLISGEAYEQYF. The CDR3 bases are TGCGCCAGCAGCTTGATATCCGGGGAGGCCTACGAGCAGTACTTC.

This sequence joins TRBV20-1 and TRBJ2-3; TRBD2 matches at 7 bases. Germline V CDR1 and CDR2: DFQATT, SNEGSKA (reference sequence). This CDR3 region has 16 residues. After removal of 0 bases from V and 0 bases from J, the junction contained 6 bases not matched to a gene. DNA of the CDR3: TGCAGTGCTAGAGATCGACTAGCAGATAGCACAGATACGCAGTATTTT. It yields the protein CSARDRLADSTDTQYF.

V gene TRBV12-3 or TRBV12-4 combines with J gene TRBJ1-4; D unclear. CDR3 length: 14 residues. V was cut by 2 bases and J by 4 bases, with 8 bases left in between. CDR3 sequence reads: CASSLRGYNEKLFF. The DNA of the CDR3 is TGTGCCAGCAGTTTACGAGGGTATAATGAAAAACTGTTTTTT.

In this sample, this clonotype turned up a few times. J is TRBJ1-6 and V is TRBV5-1, with TRBD1 as a possible D gene (6 bases). Per germline, CDR1 SGHRS and CDR2 YFSETQ. The V gene lost 4 bases and the J gene lost 0 bases, with 11 bases spanning the gap. The CDR3 contains 16 residues. The CDR3 nucleotides read TGCGCCAGCAGCGGAACAGGGAGCTCCTATAATTCACCCCTCCACTTT. Encoded protein: CASSGTGSSYNSPLHF.

The V call is TRBV28, the J call TRBJ1-2; D perhaps matches TRBD1 (6 bases). This CDR3 has 14 amino acids. Trimming removed 6 bases at V and 4 bases at J, with 15 bases between. Germline V gene data show CDR1 as MDHEN and CDR2 as SYDVKM. The CDR3 coding sequence is TGTGCCAGCAGAACAGGGAGTTTAGCCTATGGCTACACCTTC. Its protein is CASRTGSLAYGYTF.

This clonotype was observed a handful of times. The V gene is TRBV5-1, the J gene TRBJ2-1, with 11 bases fitting TRBD1. The CDR3 loop spans 16 amino acids. CDR1 and CDR2 from the germline V gene are SGHRS and YFSETQ. The J segment lost 9 bases and the V segment lost 4 bases, leaving 12 bases of the junction unmatched. CDR3 nucleotides: TGCGCCAGCAGCCCCTCCGGGACAGGGGGTATAGGTGAGCAGTTCTTC. Encoded protein: CASSPSGTGGIGEQFF.

The V gene is TRBV29-1, the J gene TRBJ2-1; 9 bases map to TRBD1. Germline CDR1 reads SQVTM; CDR2 reads ANQGSEA. V was clipped by 7 bases and J by 5 bases; unmatched bases: 6. The CDR3 extends over 13 amino acids. The CDR3 is CSARDRVHNEQFF. The CDR3 nucleotides read TGCAGCGCCCGGGACAGGGTCCACAATGAGCAGTTCTTC.

The J gene is TRBJ2-7, the V gene TRBV5-1; D perhaps matches TRBD2 (6 bases). Germline V CDR1 and CDR2: SGHRS, YFSETQ. Deletions cut 4 bases from V and 4 bases from J, with 18 bases between. This CDR3 has 15 amino acids. The CDR3 loop reads CASSAGGTNTYEQYF. CDR3 nucleotides: TGCGCCAGCAGCGCCGGCGGGACCAACACGTACGAGCAGTACTTC.

The gene calls are TRBV24-1 and TRBJ2-1; 9 bases are a match to TRBD2. The CDR3 sequence is 16 residues long. Germline loops: CDR1 KGHDR, CDR2 SFDVKD. The trim removed 5 bases at V and 6 bases at J, leaving 10 bases unmatched. The CDR3 sequence is CATSAPRSGRSNEQFF. The CDR3 DNA reads as TGTGCCACCAGTGCTCCTAGGAGCGGGAGGAGCAATGAGCAGTTCTTC.

This chain joins TRBV12-3 or TRBV12-4 and TRBJ2-1, with D hard to call. The V gene lost 8 bases and the J gene lost 9 bases, with 11 bases spanning the gap. This CDR3 is 11 amino acids long. CDR3 region: CASGKRAEQFF. CDR3 nucleotides: TGTGCCAGCGGGAAGCGCGCTGAGCAGTTCTTC.

J is TRBJ2-5 and V is TRBV25-1, with 11 bases lining up with TRBD2. Trimming at V came to 8 bases and at J to 3 bases, leaving 11 bases not matched to a gene. The CDR3 is made up of 16 amino acids. The V gene's germline CDR1 is MGHDK and CDR2 SYGVNS. DNA for the CDR3: TGTGCCAGCGGACGGGCTAGCGGGGGGCAGAAAGAGACCCAGTACTTC. Protein: CASGRASGGQKETQYF.

V usage is TRBV27 and J usage is TRBJ2-3; D unresolved. Trimming took off 6 bases at V and 4 bases at J, with 17 bases between the two ends. This CDR3 region has 15 residues. Germline values: CDR1 MNHEY, CDR2 SMNVEV (reference sequence). CDR3 sequence: CASRRNLALPDTQYF. The CDR3, as DNA: TGTGCCAGCAGGCGCAACTTGGCCCTTCCAGATACGCAGTATTTT.

This clonotype was seen a few times. This chain uses TRBV12-3 or TRBV12-4 with TRBJ1-1; D possibly corresponds to TRBD1 (5 bases). The V and J ends lost 6 bases and 2 bases respectively, with 13 bases between them. The CDR3 length is 14 residues. DNA of the CDR3: TGTGCCAGCAGGTGGACAAGCACCAACACTGAAGCTTTCTTT. Translated: CASRWTSTNTEAFF.

This rearrangement joins TRBV11-2 to TRBJ2-5; TRBD2 aligns across 11 bases. J gave up 4 bases and V 6 bases, and 7 bases lay outside the gene matches. Germline assignment: CDR1 SGHAT and CDR2 FQNNGV. This CDR3 has 15 amino acids. CDR3 DNA sequence: TGTGCCAGCAGGGTAGCGGGGGGGCCGATAGAGACCCAGTACTTC. Protein product: CASRVAGGPIETQYF.

A few counts support this clonotype. This chain uses TRBV5-8 with TRBJ2-2; D might be TRBD1 or TRBD2, each matching 6 bases. V shed 0 bases and J shed 5 bases, with 11 bases lying between them. Germline values: CDR1 SGHTS, CDR2 YDEGEE. The CDR3 runs 15 residues. Here the CDR3 DNA reads TGTGCCAGCAGCTTGGTACGGGGGCAGACCGGGGAGCTGTTTTTT. Translation gives CASSLVRGQTGELFF.

J is TRBJ2-1 and V is TRBV7-3; 8 bases are shared with TRBD2. The length of the CDR3 is 15 residues. Germline loops: CDR1 SGHTA, CDR2 FQGTGA. The junction had 6 bases not matched to a gene; V was cut back by 5 bases and J by 3 bases. CDR3 DNA: TGTGCCAGCAGCCAACGGGAGGGGAACTACAATGAGCAGTTCTTC. Its translation is CASSQREGNYNEQFF.

This clonotype occurred a few times. The chain carries TRBV11-2 and TRBJ2-1; TRBD1 is a possible D gene (6 bases). Germline CDR1 and CDR2: SGHAT and FQNNGV. V lost 0 bases, J lost 3 bases, and 9 bases lay in between. The CDR3 has 15 residues. CDR3 amino acids: CASSLEQGVYNEQFF. Here the CDR3 DNA reads TGTGCCAGCAGCTTAGAACAGGGTGTCTACAATGAGCAGTTCTTC. The full variable domain, in which reference TRBV11-2 and TRBJ2-1 provide the parts outside the CDR3, is EAGVAQSPRYKIIEKRQSVAFWCNPISGHATLYWYQQILGQGPKLLIQFQNNGVVDDSQLPKDRFSAERLKGVDSTLKIQPAKLEDSAVYLCASSLEQGVYNEQFFGPGTRLTVL.

This clonotype was seen more than once but under ten times. This chain connects TRBV28 to TRBJ2-1, with 8 bases identical to TRBD1. V shed 1 base and J 2 bases; nucleotides not matched to a gene: 4. Germline V CDR1 and CDR2: MDHEN, SYDVKM. This CDR3 is 16 amino acids long. The CDR3 bases are TGTGCCAGCAGTTTATATGCAGGGGGCGCCTACAATGAGCAGTTCTTC. This encodes CASSLYAGGAYNEQFF. Drawing the rest from reference TRBV28 and TRBJ2-1, the complete variable domain is DVKVTQSSRYLVKRTGEKVFLECVQDMDHENMFWYRQDPGLGLRLIYFSYDVKMKEKGDIPEGYSVSREKKERFSLILESASTNQTSMYLCASSLYAGGAYNEQFFGPGTRLTVL.

The table lists this clonotype with a few counts. The rearrangement joins TRBV29-1 to TRBJ2-2; 10 bases fit TRBD2. This CDR3 region has 14 residues. Per the germline V gene, CDR1 is SQVTM and CDR2 is ANQGSEA. Germline trimming cut 5 bases from V and 0 bases from J; bases unmatched to any gene: 0. The CDR3 is CSVTSGTNTGELFF. Here the CDR3 DNA reads TGCAGCGTTACTAGCGGGACGAACACCGGGGAGCTGTTTTTT.

The chain recombines TRBV20-1 with TRBJ2-5; D gene uncertain. V was pared by 5 bases and J by 3 bases, with 16 bases between. Germline-derived CDR1 and CDR2 are DFQATT and SNEGSKA (reference sequence). The CDR3 has 14 amino acids. The CDR3 nucleotides read TGCAGTGCTTGGCGGTACCAGCACGAAGAGACCCAGTACTTC. Amino acid sequence: CSAWRYQHEETQYF.

This sequence joins TRBV2 and TRBJ2-1; TRBD2 might be the D (5 bases). Trimming left V 4 bases short and J 6 bases short, with 19 bases between. CDR3 length: 16 residues. Germline V CDR1 and CDR2: SNHLY, FYNNEI. The DNA of the CDR3 is TGTGCCAGCAGTGGGACTCCCCTCTTGACGTTCAATGAGCAGTTCTTC. This codes for CASSGTPLLTFNEQFF.

This chain uses TRBV29-1 with TRBJ2-5, with TRBD2 as a possible D gene (5 bases). V gave up 2 bases and J gave up 5 bases, with 24 bases separating them. Germline CDR1 and CDR2: SQVTM and ANQGSEA. This CDR3 region has 17 residues. This CDR3 reads CSVELPPSPLGSETQYF. The CDR3 bases are TGCAGCGTTGAACTTCCCCCCTCTCCACTAGGTTCGGAGACCCAGTACTTC.

J is TRBJ2-7 and V is TRBV28; D is uncertain. The CDR3 has 13 amino acids. Between the trimmed V and J ends, which lost 7 bases and 4 bases, there was a span of 14 bases. Germline assignment: CDR1 MDHEN and CDR2 SYDVKM. This CDR3 reads CASTQHNGYEQYF. In DNA form, the CDR3 reads TGTGCCAGCACACAGCACAACGGGTACGAGCAGTACTTC.

This clonotype was counted a few times. The gene calls are TRBV28 and TRBJ2-3; D is unclear. The CDR3 has 16 amino acids. V was shortened by 3 bases and J by 0 bases, with 13 bases between the two germline ends. Germline V gene data show CDR1 as MDHEN and CDR2 as SYDVKM. CDR3 residues: CASSFSGAGSTDTQYF. The CDR3 nucleotides read TGTGCCAGCAGTTTTTCCGGAGCCGGAAGCACAGATACGCAGTATTTT.

The chain employs TRBV12-5 and TRBJ1-2, with D maybe TRBD1 (6 bases). The germline V gene encodes CDR1 LGHNT and CDR2 FRNRAP. Trimming pared 0 bases from V and 10 bases from J, leaving 27 bases between. The CDR3 sequence is 18 residues long. The CDR3 is CASGLVLTPWGRGQSYTF. The CDR3 nucleotides are TGTGCTAGTGGTTTGGTACTGACCCCATGGGGGCGGGGGCAGTCCTACACCTTC.

This clonotype appeared a few times. This chain connects TRBV19 to TRBJ2-7, with 7 bases fitting TRBD1. CDR3 length: 15 residues. The V gene end was trimmed by 1 base and the J gene end by 3 bases; junction bases not matched to a gene: 6. Per germline, CDR1 LNHDA and CDR2 SQIVND (reference sequence). The CDR3 nucleotides read TGTGCCAGTAGTATAGTAGGGACAGTGATCTACGAGCAGTACTTC. This codes for CASSIVGTVIYEQYF.

A few counts support this clonotype. The chain links TRBV29-1 to TRBJ2-7; 10 bases fit TRBD2. The CDR3 is 16 amino acids. Trimming cost V 3 bases and J 4 bases; bases outside gene matches: 12. Germline V gene data show CDR1 as SQVTM and CDR2 as ANQGSEA. CDR3: CSVDGALAGGLYEQYF. The CDR3, as DNA: TGCAGCGTTGATGGGGCATTAGCGGGAGGTCTATACGAGCAGTACTTC.